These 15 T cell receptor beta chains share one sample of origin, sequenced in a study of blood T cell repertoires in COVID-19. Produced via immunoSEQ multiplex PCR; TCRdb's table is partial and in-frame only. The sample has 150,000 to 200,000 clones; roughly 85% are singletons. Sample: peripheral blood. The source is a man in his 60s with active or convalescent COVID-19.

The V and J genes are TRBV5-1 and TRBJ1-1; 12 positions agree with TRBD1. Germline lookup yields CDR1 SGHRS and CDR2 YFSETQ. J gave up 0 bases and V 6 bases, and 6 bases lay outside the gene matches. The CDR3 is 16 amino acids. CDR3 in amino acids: CASKTGTGGLNTEAFF. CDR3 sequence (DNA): TGCGCCAGCAAAACCGGGACAGGGGGCTTGAACACTGAAGCTTTCTTT.

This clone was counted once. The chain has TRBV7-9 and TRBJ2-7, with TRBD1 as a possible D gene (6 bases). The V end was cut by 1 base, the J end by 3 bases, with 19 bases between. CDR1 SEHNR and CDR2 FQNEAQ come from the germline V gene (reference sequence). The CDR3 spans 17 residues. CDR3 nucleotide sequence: TGTGCCAGCAGCTTAGGCGGGTCCGGGACAATTGACTACGAGCAGTACTTC. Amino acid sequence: CASSLGGSGTIDYEQYF.

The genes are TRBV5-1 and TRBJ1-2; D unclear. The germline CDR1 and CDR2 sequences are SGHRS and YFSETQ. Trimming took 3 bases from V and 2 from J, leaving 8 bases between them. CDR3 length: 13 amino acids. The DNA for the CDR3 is TGCGCCAGCAGCTGGGAGATAAACTATGGCTACACCTTC. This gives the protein CASSWEINYGYTF.

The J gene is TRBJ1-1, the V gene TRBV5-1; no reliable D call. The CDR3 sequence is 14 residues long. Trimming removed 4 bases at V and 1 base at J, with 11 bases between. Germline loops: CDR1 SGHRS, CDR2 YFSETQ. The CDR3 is CASSPEYRNTEAFF. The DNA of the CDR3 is TGCGCCAGCAGCCCGGAATACAGGAACACTGAAGCTTTCTTT.

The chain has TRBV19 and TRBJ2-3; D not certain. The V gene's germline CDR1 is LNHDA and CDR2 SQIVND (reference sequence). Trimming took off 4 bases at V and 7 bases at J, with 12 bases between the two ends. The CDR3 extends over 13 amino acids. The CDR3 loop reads CASSTPLSHTQYF. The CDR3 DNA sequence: TGTGCCAGTAGTACCCCTTTAAGCCATACGCAGTATTTT.

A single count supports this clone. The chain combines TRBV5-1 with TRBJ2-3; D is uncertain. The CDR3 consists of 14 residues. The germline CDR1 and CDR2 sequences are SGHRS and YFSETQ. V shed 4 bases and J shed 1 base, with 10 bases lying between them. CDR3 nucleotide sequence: TGCGCCAGCAGCCGCAGATCCGGCACAGATACGCAGTATTTT. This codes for CASSRRSGTDTQYF. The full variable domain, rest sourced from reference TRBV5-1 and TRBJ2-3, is KAGVTQTPRYLIKTRGQQVTLSCSPISGHRSVSWYQQTPGQGLQFLFEYFSETQRNKGNFPGRFSGRQFSNSRSEMNVSTLELGDSALYLCASSRRSGTDTQYFGPGTRLTVL.

In DNA, the CDR3 is TGTGCCAGCAGTTCGACAGGGTGGGCTGGAAACACCATATATTTT. It specifies CASSSTGWAGNTIYF. V is TRBV27 and J is TRBJ1-3, with TRBD1 identical over 7 bases. Per the germline V gene, CDR1 is MNHEY and CDR2 is SMNVEV (reference sequence). V lost 4 bases and J lost 2; bases outside the gene matches: 5. The CDR3 has 15 amino acids.

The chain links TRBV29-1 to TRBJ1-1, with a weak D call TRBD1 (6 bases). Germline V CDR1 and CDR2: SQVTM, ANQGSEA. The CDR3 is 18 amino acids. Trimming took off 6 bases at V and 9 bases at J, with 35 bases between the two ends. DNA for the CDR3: TGCAGCGTCGTGAACCCGACAGTTCCCGGGAAGACGAGGGGGAAAGCTTTCTTT. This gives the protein CSVVNPTVPGKTRGKAFF.

DNA of the CDR3: TGTGCCAGCAGCACCATCGACAGGGCCCCTAATCAGCCCCAGCATTTT. This gives the protein CASSTIDRAPNQPQHF. V gene TRBV7-7 combines with J gene TRBJ1-5; TRBD1 agrees at 7 bases. V lost 5 bases to trimming and J lost 4 bases; unmatched junction nucleotides: 11. CDR3 size: 16 residues. Germline V gene sequence: CDR1 SSHAT, CDR2 FNYEAQ (reference sequence).

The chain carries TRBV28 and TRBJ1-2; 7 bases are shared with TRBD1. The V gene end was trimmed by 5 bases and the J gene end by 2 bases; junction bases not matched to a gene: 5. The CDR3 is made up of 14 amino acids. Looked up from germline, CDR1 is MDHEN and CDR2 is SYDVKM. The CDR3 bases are TGTGCCAGCAGTCCTACAGGGGCGAACTATGGCTACACCTTC. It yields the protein CASSPTGANYGYTF.

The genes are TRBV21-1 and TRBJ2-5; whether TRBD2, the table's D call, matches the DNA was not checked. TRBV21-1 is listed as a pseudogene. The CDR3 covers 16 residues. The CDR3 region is CASSILLAGEQETQYF. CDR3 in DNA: TGTGCCAGCAGCATCTTACTAGCGGGGGAACAAGAGACCCAGTACTTC.

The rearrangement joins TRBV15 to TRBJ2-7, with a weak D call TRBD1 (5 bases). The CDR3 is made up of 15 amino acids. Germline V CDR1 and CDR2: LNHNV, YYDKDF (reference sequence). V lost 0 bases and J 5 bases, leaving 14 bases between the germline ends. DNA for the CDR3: TGTGCCACCAGCAGAGAAAGCTCAGGGTCCAACGAGCAGTACTTC. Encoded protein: CATSRESSGSNEQYF. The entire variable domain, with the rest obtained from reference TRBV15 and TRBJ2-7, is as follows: DAMVIQNPRYQVTQFGKPVTLSCSQTLNHNVMYWYQQKSSQAPKLLFHYYDKDFNNEADTPDNFQSRRPNTSFCFLDIRSPGLGDTAMYLCATSRESSGSNEQYFGPGTRLTVT.

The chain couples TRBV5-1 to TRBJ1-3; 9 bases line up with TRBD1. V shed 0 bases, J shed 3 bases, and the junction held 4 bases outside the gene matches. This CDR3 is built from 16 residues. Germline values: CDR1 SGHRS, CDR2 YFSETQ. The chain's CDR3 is CASSLAGTGYGNTIYF. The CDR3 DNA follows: TGCGCCAGCAGCTTGGCGGGGACAGGGTATGGAAACACCATATATTTT. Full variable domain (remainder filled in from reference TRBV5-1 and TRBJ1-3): KAGVTQTPRYLIKTRGQQVTLSCSPISGHRSVSWYQQTPGQGLQFLFEYFSETQRNKGNFPGRFSGRQFSNSRSEMNVSTLELGDSALYLCASSLAGTGYGNTIYFGEGSWLTVV.

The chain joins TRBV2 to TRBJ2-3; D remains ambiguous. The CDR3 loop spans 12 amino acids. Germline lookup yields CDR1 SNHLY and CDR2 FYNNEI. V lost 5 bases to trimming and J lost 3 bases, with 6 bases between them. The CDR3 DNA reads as TGTGCCAGCAGTCTTCAGACAGATACGCAGTATTTT. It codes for CASSLQTDTQYF.

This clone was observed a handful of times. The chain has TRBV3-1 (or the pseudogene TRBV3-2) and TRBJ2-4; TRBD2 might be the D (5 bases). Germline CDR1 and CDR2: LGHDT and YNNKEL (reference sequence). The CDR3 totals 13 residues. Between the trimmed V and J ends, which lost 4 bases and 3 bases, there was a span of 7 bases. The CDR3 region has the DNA TGTGCCAGCAGCCCTAGCAGCAAAAACATTCAGTACTTC. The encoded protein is CASSPSSKNIQYF.